The 31 T cell receptor beta chains listed next were all sequenced from one sample in a study of Tregs in tolerant kidney transplant recipients. Some clones are missing from TCRdb's copy, which holds only in-frame ones; the method was immunoSEQ multiplex PCR. Of roughly 250,000 clones listed, about 80% are singletons. Sequenced sample: CD4+ T cells from blood. The receptor set was obtained from a human donor in good health.

The chain has TRBV29-1 and TRBJ1-2; D remains ambiguous. V lost 3 bases and J 8 bases, leaving 10 bases between the germline ends. Germline loops: CDR1 SQVTM, CDR2 ANQGSEA. This CDR3 has 11 residues. CDR3 in DNA: TGCAGCGTTGATGCAGTGGGGGGCTACACCTTC. Residues: CSVDAVGGYTF. Based on the CDR3 plus reference TRBV29-1 and TRBJ1-2, the full variable domain is SAVISQKPSRDICQRGTSLTIQCQVDSQVTMMFWYRQQPGQSLTLIATANQGSEATYESGFVIDKFPISRPNLTFSTLTVSNMSPEDSSIYLCSVDAVGGYTFGSGTRLTVV.

Concerning this clone: Other DNA sequences from this sample encode an identical CDR3 as well. This chain uses TRBV6-1 with TRBJ1-4; D gene ambiguous. The CDR3 contains 13 residues. Trimming left V 4 bases short and J 5 bases short, with 8 bases between. The germline V gene has CDR1 MNHNS and CDR2 SASEGT. CDR3 sequence: CASSGTRNEKLFF. DNA for the CDR3: TGTGCCAGCAGTGGGACGAGGAATGAAAAACTGTTTTTT.

This clone has just one count. The chain couples TRBV11-2 to TRBJ2-1; D might be TRBD1 or TRBD2, each matching 5 bases. Trimming took off 1 base at V and 0 bases at J, with 10 bases between the two ends. Germline CDR1 reads SGHAT; CDR2 reads FQNNGV. This CDR3 has 16 residues. The CDR3 reads CASSLVTGTSYNEQFF. The CDR3 DNA reads as TGTGCCAGCAGCTTAGTAACGGGGACCTCCTACAATGAGCAGTTCTTC.

This sequence joins TRBV7-9 and TRBJ2-1, with TRBD2 matching 10 bases. With V trimmed by 5 bases and J by 5 bases, 6 bases remained unmatched. CDR1 SEHNR and CDR2 FQNEAQ come from the germline V gene (reference sequence). This CDR3 comprises 15 residues. CDR3 in amino acids: CASSKLAGKNNEQFF. DNA for the CDR3: TGTGCCAGCAGCAAACTAGCGGGGAAGAACAATGAGCAGTTCTTC.

The chain employs TRBV9 and TRBJ1-2; D gene ambiguous. CDR3 size: 16 residues. The germline gives CDR1 SGDLS, CDR2 YYNGEE. V shed 3 bases and J shed 0 bases, with 15 bases lying between them. In DNA form, the CDR3 reads TGTGCCAGCAGCGGGCCAGGACCGAGAACTAACTATGGCTACACCTTC. As protein: CASSGPGPRTNYGYTF.

There are a few counts of this clone. Germline is not matched at one junction end, which may reflect a read error. This chain joins TRBV2 and TRBJ2-1; TRBD2 aligns across 9 bases. Germline-derived CDR1 and CDR2 are SNHLY and FYNNEI. The CDR3 runs to 12 residues. The CDR3 coding sequence is TGTGCCAGCAGTGTGGAACTAGCGGGCCTGATCTTC. Translating it yields CASSVELAGLIF.

The genes are TRBV7-9 and TRBJ1-6, with 7 bases that match TRBD1. CDR1 and CDR2 (germline): SEHNR, FQNEAQ (reference sequence). V shed 5 bases, J shed 0 bases, and the junction held 7 bases outside the gene matches. The CDR3 runs 17 residues. In DNA form, the CDR3 reads TGTGCCAGCAGCGAACCGACAGGGAGCTCCTATAATTCACCCCTCCACTTT. Its translation: CASSEPTGSSYNSPLHF.

This chain uses TRBV5-1 with TRBJ1-2; 7 nucleotides align to TRBD1. V was clipped by 1 base and J by 1 base; unmatched bases: 10. Germline V gene lookup returns CDR1 SGHRS and CDR2 YFSETQ. CDR3 size: 17 residues. The CDR3 DNA follows: TGCGCCAGCAGCTTGACTCCGGGACAGCCCATTAACTATGGCTACACCTTC. Translating it yields CASSLTPGQPINYGYTF.

As to this clone: A junction end diverges from the germline sequence, so it may reflect a read error. The chain has TRBV19 and TRBJ1-5; D gene ambiguous. This CDR3 has 16 residues. The V gene's germline CDR1 is LNHDA and CDR2 SQIVND (reference sequence). The CDR3 DNA reads TGTGCCAGTAGTATAGCAGGTGGTTTAAGCAATCATCCCCAGCATTTT. It codes for CASSIAGGLSNHPQHF.

This sequence joins TRBV18 and TRBJ1-5; D may be TRBD1 (6 bases). This CDR3 spans 14 amino acids. Deletions cut 6 bases from V and 2 bases from J, with 11 bases between. CDR1 is KGHSH and CDR2 is LQKENI in the germline V gene. The CDR3 DNA follows: TGTGCCAGCTCCCTGGAGGGGGGCAATCAGCCCCAGCATTTT. Its protein is CASSLEGGNQPQHF.

The genes are TRBV7-9 and TRBJ2-7; no reliable D call. Germline CDR1 SEHNR, CDR2 FQNEAQ (reference sequence). The CDR3 contains 15 residues. Trimming shortened V by 0 bases and J by 0 bases, and 9 bases separated the two germline ends. The CDR3 protein is CASSLAGSSSYEQYF. The CDR3, as DNA: TGTGCCAGCAGCTTAGCTGGCAGTAGCTCCTACGAGCAGTACTTC.

V gene TRBV7-9 combines with J gene TRBJ2-1; D gene unclear. CDR3 length: 11 amino acids. V shed 4 bases and J shed 10 bases, with 8 bases lying between them. The germline V gene encodes CDR1 SEHNR and CDR2 FQNEAQ (reference sequence). The CDR3 region has the DNA TGTGCCAGCAGCTCATTCTCCGAGCAGTTCTTC. This gives the protein CASSSFSEQFF. The whole variable domain, remainder taken from reference TRBV7-9 and TRBJ2-1, is DTGVSQNPRHKITKRGQNVTFRCDPISEHNRLYWYRQTLGQGPEFLTYFQNEAQLEKSRLLSDRFSAERPKGSFSTLEIQRTEQGDSAMYLCASSSFSEQFFGPGTRLTVL.

This clone came up a few times. This chain uses TRBV5-6 with TRBJ1-3; no firm D call. Germline V CDR1 and CDR2: SGHDT, YYEEEE. V lost 1 base, J lost 4 bases, and 3 bases lay in between. The CDR3 sequence is 12 residues long. DNA for the CDR3: TGTGCCAGCAGCTTGTGGGGAAACACCATATATTTT. This encodes CASSLWGNTIYF.

As to this clone: At one of its ends the junction is not consistent with the germline gene, which may arise from a read error. The rearrangement links TRBV4-2 to TRBJ2-5; D is undetermined. Germline loops: CDR1 LGHNA, CDR2 YNFKEQ. This CDR3 spans 10 amino acids. CDR3 amino acids: CASSQDTQYF. The CDR3 coding sequence is TGTGCCAGCAGCCAAGACACCCAGTACTTC.

The table lists this clone with a few counts. The rearrangement joins TRBV2 to TRBJ1-5, with D possibly matching TRBD1 (5 bases). The CDR3 length is 11 residues. Germline V gene sequence: CDR1 SNHLY, CDR2 FYNNEI. V shed 7 bases and J shed 13 bases, with 14 bases lying between them. CDR3 nucleotides: TGTGCCAGCACCGAAGACAGCCGACAGCATTTT. Translating gives CASTEDSRQHF. The full variable domain, in which reference TRBV2 and TRBJ1-5 provide the parts outside the CDR3, is EPEVTQTPSHQVTQMGQEVILRCVPISNHLYFYWYRQILGQKVEFLVSFYNNEISEKSEIFDDQFSVERPDGSNFTLKIRSTKLEDSAMYFCASTEDSRQHFGDGTRLSIL.

The chain recombines TRBV19 with TRBJ1-5; D possibly corresponds to TRBD1 (6 bases). Germline V gene lookup returns CDR1 LNHDA and CDR2 SQIVND (reference sequence). Trimming pared 7 bases from V and 0 bases from J, leaving 16 bases between. This CDR3 is built from 16 residues. In DNA, the CDR3 is TGTGCCAGTACCTCTAGGGGGACTTATAGCAATCAGCCCCAGCATTTT. It yields the protein CASTSRGTYSNQPQHF.

The chain is built from TRBV2 and TRBJ2-5, with 9 bases lining up with TRBD2. The CDR3 covers 17 residues. V lost 6 bases to trimming and J lost 4 bases; unmatched junction nucleotides: 15. Germline CDR1 is SNHLY and CDR2 is FYNNEI. The CDR3 spells CASRRVFSGRGRETQYF. CDR3 coding DNA: TGTGCCAGCAGGAGAGTCTTTAGCGGGAGAGGGCGAGAGACCCAGTACTTC.

The CDR3 nucleotides read TGCGCCAGCAGCTTGGGGTCCTGGAGCGGGAGAGTTCCCGAGCAGTTCTTC. This translates into CASSLGSWSGRVPEQFF. This chain uses TRBV5-1 with TRBJ2-1; 8 nucleotides line up with TRBD2. Germline lookup yields CDR1 SGHRS and CDR2 YFSETQ. This CDR3 is built from 17 residues. Losses at the gene ends were 0 bases for V and 10 bases for J; bases not matched to a gene: 15.

The gene calls are TRBV7-9 and TRBJ1-2; D gene unclear. V lost 2 bases, J lost 8 bases, and 9 bases lay in between. CDR1 and CDR2 (germline): SEHNR, FQNEAQ (reference sequence). This CDR3 comprises 12 residues. DNA for the CDR3: TGTGCCAGCAGCTTAAGCGAGGCAGGCTACACCTTC. It translates to CASSLSEAGYTF.

The genes are TRBV5-1 and TRBJ2-7, with 9 bases lining up with TRBD1. The CDR3 has 15 residues. Trimming cost V 4 bases and J 6 bases; bases outside gene matches: 11. Germline V gene data show CDR1 as SGHRS and CDR2 as YFSETQ. This CDR3 is CASSQRPGQGFEQYF. The CDR3 DNA follows: TGCGCCAGCAGCCAACGTCCGGGACAGGGTTTCGAGCAGTACTTC.

The V gene is TRBV4-3, the J gene TRBJ2-5; D not certain. CDR1 is LGHNA and CDR2 is YSLEER in the germline V gene. V lost 0 bases to trimming and J lost 1 base, with 18 bases between them. The CDR3 runs to 18 residues. In DNA, the CDR3 is TGCGCCAGCAGCCAAGATTGGGTGCCCCCGAGAACCCAAGAGACCCAGTACTTC. Its translation is CASSQDWVPPRTQETQYF.

The V call is TRBV10-3, the J call TRBJ1-2, with 9 bases identical to TRBD1. From germline, CDR1 is ENHRY and CDR2 SYGVKD. V gave up 0 bases and J gave up 1 base; unmatched junction bases: 0. CDR3 length equals 15 residues. CDR3 coding DNA: TGTGCCATCAGTGAGTCGACAGGGGGTAACTATGGCTACACCTTC. As protein: CAISESTGGNYGYTF.

The chain links TRBV6-5 to TRBJ1-5, with D uncertain. This CDR3 has 15 residues. Looked up from germline, CDR1 is MNHEY and CDR2 is SVGAGI. Trimming removed 0 bases from V and 1 base from J, with 7 bases in between. Written as DNA, the CDR3 is TGTGCCAGCAGTTACTCGGTGGGCAGCAATCAGCCCCAGCATTTT. Translation gives CASSYSVGSNQPQHF.

This clone showed up just a few times. This chain connects TRBV2 to TRBJ2-1; 8 nucleotides line up with TRBD1. The CDR3 has 11 residues. Germline values: CDR1 SNHLY, CDR2 FYNNEI. V lost 7 bases, J lost 12 bases, and 5 bases stayed unmatched. For the CDR3, the DNA is TGTGCCAGCAATACAGGGACAGGGCAGTTCTTC. Translated, it gives CASNTGTGQFF.

The V call is TRBV5-1, the J call TRBJ1-5; 7 bases map to TRBD1. V was clipped by 4 bases and J by 7 bases; unmatched bases: 11. CDR1 and CDR2 (germline): SGHRS, YFSETQ. The CDR3 spans 15 residues. In nucleotides, the CDR3 is TGCGCCAGCAGCCCAACACAGGGGCCCGGGCAGCCCCAGCATTTT. It is translated as CASSPTQGPGQPQHF.

V and J are TRBV7-9 and TRBJ2-7; D is unresolved. Trimming stripped 6 bases from V and 4 bases from J, with 10 bases between. CDR1 is SEHNR and CDR2 is FQNEAQ in the germline V gene (reference sequence). The CDR3 totals 12 residues. The CDR3 DNA sequence: TGTGCCAGCAGTCATAACGAGTACGAGCAGTACTTC. Translated: CASSHNEYEQYF.

V is TRBV7-9 and J is TRBJ1-2; 9 positions match TRBD1. This CDR3 spans 17 amino acids. Per the germline V gene, CDR1 is SEHNR and CDR2 is FQNEAQ (reference sequence). Trimming took 3 bases from V and 4 from J; bases not matched to a gene: 12. In nucleotides, the CDR3 is TGTGCCAGCAGCTTCGGCGGGTTGCGGGGACAGGGCTATGGCTACACCTTC. Translated, it gives CASSFGGLRGQGYGYTF.

This clone was observed once. J is TRBJ2-7 and V is TRBV18; tentatively, D is TRBD1 or TRBD2 (5 bases each). Deletions cut 3 bases from V and 0 bases from J, with 12 bases between. Germline-derived CDR1 and CDR2 are KGHSH and LQKENI. There are 15 residues in the CDR3. The CDR3 coding sequence is TGTGCCAGCTCACCCGGGGCCACGAGCTCCTACGAGCAGTACTTC. Its protein is CASSPGATSSYEQYF.

This chain joins TRBV7-9 and TRBJ1-1; 9 bases align to TRBD1. Losses at the gene ends were 2 bases for V and 6 bases for J; bases not matched to a gene: 4. The germline V gene has CDR1 SEHNR and CDR2 FQNEAQ (reference sequence). CDR3 size: 14 residues. The CDR3 region has the DNA TGTGCCAGCAGCTTATCGGACAGGGGCCCTGAAGCTTTCTTT. This gives the protein CASSLSDRGPEAFF. Complete variable domain (other parts from reference TRBV7-9 and TRBJ1-1): DTGVSQNPRHKITKRGQNVTFRCDPISEHNRLYWYRQTLGQGPEFLTYFQNEAQLEKSRLLSDRFSAERPKGSFSTLEIQRTEQGDSAMYLCASSLSDRGPEAFFGQGTRLTVV.

The gene calls are TRBV6-5 and TRBJ1-1; D ambiguous. The CDR3 is made up of 16 amino acids. CDR1 is MNHEY, CDR2 SVGAGI, per germline. Trimming took off 0 bases at V and 2 bases at J, with 13 bases between the two ends. The CDR3 nucleotides are TGTGCCAGCAGTTACTCAATTTTGGGGATCAACACTGAAGCTTTCTTT. Protein product: CASSYSILGINTEAFF.

The chain combines TRBV4-2 with TRBJ2-3; 10 bases line up with TRBD2. CDR1 and CDR2 from the germline V gene are LGHNA and YNFKEQ. V gave up 4 bases and J gave up 0 bases; unmatched junction bases: 7. CDR3 length: 17 amino acids. CDR3 DNA sequence: TGTGCCAGCAGCCTAGAAGCGGGGGGGACTAGCACAGATACGCAGTATTTT. This encodes CASSLEAGGTSTDTQYF.